The 6 T cell receptor beta chains in this list originate from one sample, sequenced in a study of T cell repertoires in cytomegalovirus infection. TCRdb used MiXCR to reprocess the reads, holding one entry per CDR3 protein. The repertoire holds 110,000 to 150,000 distinct CDR3 sequences, with roughly 6% as singletons. The sequencing input was PBMCs. The receptors here all came from a human donor in good health (CMV status not recorded). Some clones in this sample may be carry-over from other donors' samples.

This clonotype was seen a few times. V and J are TRBV20-1 and TRBJ2-5; tentatively, D is TRBD2 (6 bases). V was trimmed by 1 base and J by 5 bases, leaving 14 bases between them. The CDR3 runs to 14 residues. Germline CDR1 reads DFQATT; CDR2 reads SNEGSKA (reference sequence). CDR3 DNA sequence: TGCAGTGCTAGAGGCGGGACTCGGGGGGAGACCCAGTACTTC. This gives the protein CSARGGTRGETQYF.

This clonotype was found a few times. The genes are TRBV7-9 and TRBJ2-5, with 7 positions matching TRBD2. CDR3 length: 15 residues. J gave up 4 bases and V 4 bases, and 9 bases lay outside the gene matches. Germline V gene lookup returns CDR1 SEHNR and CDR2 FQNEAQ (reference sequence). In nucleotides, the CDR3 is TGTGCCAGCAGCTCGAGCGGGGTGGGAGCAGAGACCCAGTACTTC. This codes for CASSSSGVGAETQYF.

The chain couples TRBV6-6 to TRBJ2-3; possible D gene TRBD1, 5 bases. The V gene's germline CDR1 is MNHNY and CDR2 SVGAGI (reference sequence). CDR3 length equals 16 residues. The V end was cut by 0 bases, the J end by 1 base, with 11 bases between. The CDR3, as DNA: TGTGCCAGCAGTTACTCGTTAGGGGCAGGCACAGATACGCAGTATTTT. It codes for CASSYSLGAGTDTQYF.

This clonotype came up a few times. The rearrangement uses TRBV25-1 and TRBJ2-7, with D possibly matching TRBD2 (6 bases). CDR1 is MGHDK, CDR2 SYGVNS, per germline. V gave up 6 bases and J gave up 0 bases, with 6 bases separating them. The CDR3 consists of 12 residues. CDR3 bases: TGTGCCAGCAGGGGGGGCTCCTACGAGCAGTACTTC. This sequence encodes CASRGGSYEQYF.

At least ten counts were recorded for this clonotype. The rearrangement links TRBV7-8 to TRBJ2-2; TRBD2 aligns across 7 bases. The CDR3 consists of 18 residues. Per the germline V gene, CDR1 is SGHVS and CDR2 is FQNEAQ. Losses at the gene ends were 5 bases for V and 0 bases for J; bases not matched to a gene: 12. The CDR3 loop is CASSPKIGGGTNTGELFF. CDR3 in DNA: TGTGCCAGCAGCCCAAAAATTGGGGGGGGAACGAACACCGGGGAGCTGTTTTTT.

The gene calls are TRBV5-1 and TRBJ1-2, with D unclear. The CDR3 length is 13 residues. The V gene's germline CDR1 is SGHRS and CDR2 YFSETQ. V shed 2 bases and J shed 3 bases, with 8 bases lying between them. This chain's CDR3 is CASSFALHYGYTF. The DNA of the CDR3 is TGCGCCAGCAGCTTTGCACTCCACTATGGCTACACCTTC.